Listed here are 15 T cell receptor beta chains from one sample, sequenced in a study of molecular identifiers for immune sequencing clone quantification. TCRdb reprocessed the PCR reads via MiXCR and lists one record per CDR3 protein. The table lists approximately 670,000 distinct CDR3 sequences, nearly 20% of them singletons. Sequenced input: naive CD8+ T cells from blood, with Jurkat cell RNA spiked in. Subset in this sample: FACS-sorted CD8+CD4-CCR7+CD45RA+ naive T cells. The receptors come from a human donor in good health. Some libraries in this study had Jurkat cell RNA spiked in.

The chain is built from TRBV6-2 or TRBV6-3 and TRBJ2-3; TRBD2 is a possible D gene (6 bases). Deletions cut 6 bases from V and 4 bases from J, with 26 bases between. There are 18 residues in the CDR3. The V gene's germline CDR1 is MNHEY and CDR2 SVGEGT. CDR3 amino acids: CASSPSAIGAGLPDTQYF. As DNA, the CDR3 is TGTGCCAGCAGCCCATCGGCCATCGGTGCGGGGTTGCCAGATACGCAGTATTTT.

This clonotype was recorded at least ten times. The chain is built from TRBV20-1 and TRBJ1-1, with TRBD1 matching 7 bases. Losses at the gene ends were 0 bases for V and 1 base for J; bases not matched to a gene: 8. Looked up from germline, CDR1 is DFQATT and CDR2 is SNEGSKA (reference sequence). The length of the CDR3 is 16 residues. Here the CDR3 reads CSARDLRGQQNTEAFF. The DNA for the CDR3 is TGCAGTGCTAGAGATCTCCGGGGACAGCAGAACACTGAAGCTTTCTTT.

In its sample, this clonotype was seen many times. The chain has TRBV4-3 and TRBJ2-7; D is perhaps TRBD1 (5 bases). The CDR3 totals 14 residues. CDR1 and CDR2 from the germline V gene are LGHNA and YSLEER. V was trimmed by 0 bases and J by 3 bases, leaving 9 bases between them. The CDR3 here is CASSQDLGLYEQYF. The CDR3 region has the DNA TGCGCCAGCAGCCAAGATTTGGGGCTCTACGAGCAGTACTTC.

This clonotype was recorded a few times. The chain couples TRBV25-1 to TRBJ2-1; TRBD2 might be the D (7 bases). The CDR3 has 14 amino acids. From germline, CDR1 is MGHDK and CDR2 SYGVNS. V was pared by 7 bases and J by 2 bases, with 12 bases between. CDR3 in amino acids: CASNGGGAYNEQFF. The CDR3 DNA reads TGTGCCAGCAATGGCGGGGGCGCCTACAATGAGCAGTTCTTC.

This clonotype was seen ten or more times. The chain links TRBV25-1 to TRBJ2-7; no definite D call. Trimming pared 3 bases from V and 3 bases from J, leaving 9 bases between. The CDR3 spans 13 residues. CDR1 and CDR2 from the germline V gene are MGHDK and SYGVNS. The CDR3 DNA reads as TGTGCCAGCAGTGATCATTATAACTACGAGCAGTACTTC. Its translation is CASSDHYNYEQYF.

The CDR3 coding sequence is TGCAGTGCTTGGGGCCGAAACACCGGGGAGCTGTTTTTT. It is translated as CSAWGRNTGELFF. V is TRBV20-1 and J is TRBJ2-2; the D gene is possibly TRBD1 (5 bases). Germline V gene lookup returns CDR1 DFQATT and CDR2 SNEGSKA (reference sequence). V was shortened by 5 bases and J by 2 bases, with 9 bases between the two germline ends. The CDR3 has 13 amino acids.

This clonotype was seen ten or more times. The chain links TRBV7-9 to TRBJ2-2; D may be TRBD1 (5 bases). The length of the CDR3 is 16 residues. Germline CDR1 and CDR2: SEHNR and FQNEAQ (reference sequence). V was pared by 5 bases and J by 2 bases, with 15 bases between. CDR3 amino acids: CASSPSTALNTGELFF. CDR3 coding DNA: TGTGCCAGCAGCCCTTCGACAGCCCTAAACACCGGGGAGCTGTTTTTT.

The sample holds many counts of this clonotype. The chain links TRBV3-1 to TRBJ1-5; D not certain. The CDR3 consists of 18 residues. V was clipped by 0 bases and J by 9 bases, with 24 bases between them. Germline CDR1 is LGHDT and CDR2 is YNNKEL (reference sequence). For the CDR3, the DNA is TGTGCCAGCAGCCAAGATATAGAAGGGAACCCTTTTAAGTTGCCCCAGCATTTT. It is translated as CASSQDIEGNPFKLPQHF.

The chain carries TRBV20-1 and TRBJ2-7, with D perhaps TRBD1 (6 bases). Germline CDR1 and CDR2: DFQATT and SNEGSKA (reference sequence). This CDR3 has 15 amino acids. Trimming stripped 0 bases from V and 0 bases from J, with 12 bases between. CDR3 protein: CSARDEQGVSYEQYF. CDR3 nucleotides: TGCAGTGCTAGAGATGAACAGGGCGTCTCCTACGAGCAGTACTTC.

Ten or more counts support this clonotype. The V call is TRBV4-2, the J call TRBJ1-2; D possibly corresponds to TRBD1 (6 bases). CDR1 and CDR2 from the germline V gene are LGHNA and YNFKEQ. The CDR3 spans 16 residues. V lost 0 bases, J lost 5 bases, and 16 bases lay in between. CDR3 DNA: TGTGCCAGCAGCCAAGATCCTGAGGACAGACCGTATGGCTACACCTTC. Amino acids: CASSQDPEDRPYGYTF.

With respect to this clonotype: One end of the junction does not line up with germline, which may come from a read error. The chain recombines TRBV4-3 with TRBJ2-3, with a weak D call TRBD1 (6 bases). The CDR3 extends over 16 amino acids. Germline V CDR1 and CDR2: LGHNA, YSLEER. The CDR3 DNA sequence: TGCGCCAGCTGCCAAGGTGTACAGGGAACGGTAGATACGCAGTATTTT. Translating gives CASCQGVQGTVDTQYF.

As to this clonotype: Mismatch with germline at one junction end may stem from a read error. The CDR3 sequence: CAGSQAAGGSYNEQFF. As DNA, the CDR3 is TGCGCCGGCAGCCAAGCGGCGGGCGGCTCCTACAATGAGCAGTTCTTC. The chain has TRBV4-1 and TRBJ2-1; D perhaps matches TRBD2 (5 bases). Germline lookup yields CDR1 MGHRA and CDR2 YSYEKL. CDR3 length: 16 amino acids.

This clonotype was observed many times. The chain has TRBV5-6 and TRBJ2-7; 7 bases map to TRBD1. Per the germline V gene, CDR1 is SGHDT and CDR2 is YYEEEE. This CDR3 has 15 residues. V lost 4 bases, J lost 3 bases, and 10 bases stayed unmatched. The CDR3 reads CASSLLTGDLYEQYF. CDR3 in DNA: TGTGCCAGCAGCCTGCTTACAGGGGACCTCTACGAGCAGTACTTC.

Note on this clonotype: A much larger clonotype is one base distant, so this may be a read error. The chain links TRBV4-1 to TRBJ2-5, with D hard to call. CDR1 and CDR2 from the germline V gene are MGHRA and YSYEKL. Between the trimmed V and J ends, which lost 4 bases and 1 base, there was a span of 10 bases. The CDR3 runs to 14 residues. The chain's CDR3 is CASSRDHLQETQYF. CDR3 bases: TGCGCCAGCAGCCGAGATCATCTCCAAGAGACCCAGTACTTC.

This clonotype was seen ten or more times. The J gene is TRBJ2-1, the V gene TRBV4-1; tentative D call: TRBD2 (6 bases). The CDR3 is 17 residues long. CDR1 MGHRA and CDR2 YSYEKL come from the germline V gene. Trimming removed 0 bases from V and 3 bases from J, with 15 bases in between. The CDR3 nucleotides are TGCGCCAGCAGCCAAGAGAGTTACGGGACTGACTACAATGAGCAGTTCTTC. Translating gives CASSQESYGTDYNEQFF.